This TCR beta chain was identified in a study of shared clonotypes between healthy human individuals. CDR1 SGHNT and CDR2 YYREEE come from the germline V gene (reference sequence). Trimming removed 0 bases from V and 3 bases from J, with 6 bases in between. CDR3 length equals 13 residues. TCRdb keeps only in-frame clones here, not all; method: immunoSEQ multiplex PCR. The table includes fewer than 1.6 million clones, roughly 98.5% detected once. Specimen: naive CD4+ T cells sorted from blood. Subset given: CD45RA+ positively selected. The rearrangement links TRBV5-4 to TRBJ1-2; D remains ambiguous. This clonotype originated in a man aged 25 to 40 in good health. CDR3 nucleotides: TGTGCCAGCAGCTTGGTGGTGGACTATGGCTACACCTTC. It is translated as CASSLVVDYGYTF. Full variable domain (outside the CDR3, taken from reference TRBV5-4 and TRBJ1-2): ETGVTQSPTHLIKTRGQQVTLRCSSQSGHNTVSWYQQALGQGPQFIFQYYREEENGRGNFPPRFSGLQFPNYSSELNVNALELDDSALYLCASSLVVDYGYTFGSGTRLTVV.